This entry lists 25 T cell receptor beta chains sequenced from one sample in a study of cytomegalovirus exposure and HLA in healthy donors. The PCR employed 60 Vbeta primers together with 13 Jbeta primers. Clones were read by immunoSEQ multiplex PCR, and TCRdb kept only the in-frame ones, dropping some. The table includes 140,000 to 150,000 clones, less than 9.5% detected once. The specimen sequenced was PBMCs. These receptors all stem from a male donor in good health and CMV-seronegative.

The chain is built from TRBV28 and TRBJ2-7, with 10 bases identical to TRBD2. From germline, CDR1 is MDHEN and CDR2 SYDVKM. V gave up 5 bases and J gave up 3 bases; unmatched junction bases: 7. This CDR3 comprises 15 residues. CDR3 in DNA: TGTGCCAGCAGTCCCGGGACTAGCGCGTACTACGAGCAGTACTTC. Translated, it gives CASSPGTSAYYEQYF.

A note on this clone: At the DNA level, this CDR3 is encoded by other sequences in the same sample as well. The V and J genes are TRBV30 and TRBJ2-7, with D uncertain. The germline gives CDR1 GTSNPN, CDR2 SVGIG (reference sequence). The V gene lost 1 base and the J gene lost 4 bases, with 5 bases spanning the gap. The CDR3 is made up of 11 amino acids. CDR3 loop: CAWSAVYEQYF. The CDR3 DNA sequence: TGTGCCTGGAGTGCCGTATACGAGCAGTACTTC.

This clone occurred a few times. The V and J genes are TRBV28 and TRBJ1-4, with D maybe TRBD1 (5 bases). V shed 10 bases and J shed 7 bases, with 19 bases lying between them. Germline-derived CDR1 and CDR2 are MDHEN and SYDVKM. The CDR3 is 14 residues long. Here the CDR3 reads CATGWESGGEKLFF. CDR3 DNA sequence: TGTGCCACGGGGTGGGAGTCCGGGGGTGAAAAACTGTTTTTT.

CDR3: CASSPGDRGPRANEKLFF. The CDR3 nucleotides are TGTGCCAGCAGTCCAGGGGACAGGGGGCCGCGGGCTAATGAAAAACTGTTTTTT. V usage is TRBV28 and J usage is TRBJ1-4, with 12 positions matching TRBD1. Germline V gene sequence: CDR1 MDHEN, CDR2 SYDVKM. J was trimmed by 3 bases and V by 5 bases; bases with no gene match: 10. The length of the CDR3 is 18 residues.

The chain joins TRBV15 to TRBJ2-7; TRBD2 aligns across 11 bases. The CDR3 sequence is 16 residues long. CDR1 LNHNV and CDR2 YYDKDF come from the germline V gene (reference sequence). V lost 5 bases, J lost 6 bases, and 12 bases stayed unmatched. CDR3 amino acids: CATSALLAGASGEQYF. The CDR3 DNA is TGTGCCACCAGCGCTTTACTAGCGGGGGCCTCCGGCGAGCAGTACTTC.

In this sample, this clone turned up a few times. The CDR3, as DNA: TGCAGCGCCCGACAGGGAAGGGCCGGGGAGCTGTTTTTT. Protein sequence: CSARQGRAGELFF. The chain carries TRBV29-1 and TRBJ2-2, with TRBD1 matching over 7 bases. The V gene end was trimmed by 7 bases and the J gene end by 6 bases; junction bases not matched to a gene: 8. Germline CDR1 is SQVTM and CDR2 is ANQGSEA. The CDR3 totals 13 residues.

This clone was detected a few times. The CDR3 spells CASRRDRGSDEQYF. CDR3 DNA: TGTGCCAGCCGTCGAGACAGGGGCAGCGACGAGCAGTACTTC. The rearrangement uses TRBV27 and TRBJ2-7, with TRBD1 identical over 8 bases. Germline CDR1 is MNHEY and CDR2 is SMNVEV (reference sequence). The J segment lost 5 bases and the V segment lost 8 bases, leaving 11 bases of the junction unmatched. The CDR3 consists of 14 residues.

In DNA form, the CDR3 reads TGCGCCAGCAGCTCAGACGCAGGGGTGGGTGGCTACACCTTC. The encoded protein is CASSSDAGVGGYTF. V and J are TRBV5-1 and TRBJ1-2; D is possibly TRBD1 (6 bases). CDR1 is SGHRS, CDR2 YFSETQ, per germline. CDR3 length equals 14 residues. V was pared by 3 bases and J by 7 bases, with 16 bases between.

V gene TRBV9 combines with J gene TRBJ1-3; D ambiguous. The ends were cut back, 1 base at V and 2 bases at J, with 16 bases in the middle. The CDR3 is made up of 17 amino acids. Germline lookup yields CDR1 SGDLS and CDR2 YYNGEE. The CDR3 bases are TGTGCCAGCAGCGTAAAGTCAAATACGGTGGCTGGAAACACCATATATTTT. Amino acids: CASSVKSNTVAGNTIYF. Complete variable domain (other parts from reference TRBV9 and TRBJ1-3): DSGVTQTPKHLITATGQRVTLRCSPRSGDLSVYWYQQSLDQGLQFLIQYYNGEERAKGNILERFSAQQFPDLHSELNLSSLELGDSALYFCASSVKSNTVAGNTIYFGEGSWLTVV.

The V call is TRBV7-9, the J call TRBJ2-2; 10 positions match TRBD1. The CDR3 covers 18 residues. Losses at the gene ends were 2 bases for V and 4 bases for J; bases not matched to a gene: 10. The germline V gene encodes CDR1 SEHNR and CDR2 FQNEAQ (reference sequence). The CDR3 is CASSLRDRGRRITGELFF. Written as DNA, the CDR3 is TGTGCCAGCAGCTTAAGGGACAGGGGCCGCCGAATCACCGGGGAGCTGTTTTTT.

This clone was seen a few times. Here the CDR3 DNA reads TGTGCCAGCAGCCAAGATTCCCGCGGGGAGGAGCAGTTCTTC. This translates into CASSQDSRGEEQFF. The chain recombines TRBV4-2 with TRBJ2-1, with a weak D call TRBD2 (6 bases). This CDR3 contains 14 residues. The germline V gene has CDR1 LGHNA and CDR2 YNFKEQ. V dropped 0 bases and J dropped 10 bases, with 13 bases sitting between them.

This clone appeared a few times. The chain joins TRBV5-1 to TRBJ2-5; 8 bases align to TRBD1. Germline trimming cut 1 base from V and 1 base from J; bases unmatched to any gene: 3. The CDR3 is 15 amino acids. Germline-derived CDR1 and CDR2 are SGHRS and YFSETQ. The chain's CDR3 is CASSLWTGLQETQYF. CDR3 in DNA: TGCGCCAGCAGCTTGTGGACAGGGCTCCAAGAGACCCAGTACTTC.

For this clone: The same CDR3 can be traced to other DNA sequences in this sample. The chain couples TRBV5-4 to TRBJ1-1; 8 bases align to TRBD1. CDR1 is SGHNT, CDR2 YYREEE, per germline (reference sequence). The CDR3 has 15 residues. This CDR3 is CVNQQGGRTDTEAFF. The CDR3 DNA reads TGTGTCAACCAACAGGGGGGGCGCACCGACACTGAAGCTTTCTTT.

V usage is TRBV6-1 and J usage is TRBJ1-2; TRBD1 aligns across 8 bases. The J segment lost 4 bases and the V segment lost 3 bases, leaving 7 bases of the junction unmatched. Germline V gene data show CDR1 as MNHNS and CDR2 as SASEGT. The CDR3 spans 15 residues. CDR3 sequence (DNA): TGTGCCAGCAGTGAGGTTGGACAGGGAGGCTATGGCTACACCTTC. It is translated as CASSEVGQGGYGYTF.

This clone has more than one count but fewer than ten. J is TRBJ1-2 and V is TRBV4-3; D is unclear. Germline lookup yields CDR1 LGHNA and CDR2 YSLEER. The V and J ends lost 0 bases and 4 bases respectively, with 6 bases between them. This CDR3 region has 13 residues. The CDR3 sequence: CASSQEASYGYTF. DNA for the CDR3: TGCGCCAGCAGCCAAGAGGCAAGCTATGGCTACACCTTC.

This clone was found a few times. The V call is TRBV2, the J call TRBJ2-2; TRBD2 matches 12 bases. J was trimmed by 4 bases and V by 8 bases; bases with no gene match: 2. The germline gives CDR1 SNHLY, CDR2 FYNNEI. The CDR3 totals 14 residues. This CDR3 reads CASLLAGGTGELFF. Written as DNA, the CDR3 is TGTGCCAGCCTACTAGCGGGGGGCACCGGGGAGCTGTTTTTT. The complete variable domain, with remaining parts taken from reference TRBV2 and TRBJ2-2, reads EPEVTQTPSHQVTQMGQEVILRCVPISNHLYFYWYRQILGQKVEFLVSFYNNEISEKSEIFDDQFSVERPDGSNFTLKIRSTKLEDSAMYFCASLLAGGTGELFFGEGSRLTVL.

This chain's CDR3 is CASSQVRRANTEAFF. CDR3 DNA: TGCGCCAGCAGCCAAGTAAGGAGGGCCAACACTGAAGCTTTCTTT. The chain carries TRBV4-3 and TRBJ1-1; no definite D call. The length of the CDR3 is 15 residues. The V gene lost 1 base and the J gene lost 2 bases, with 11 bases spanning the gap. Germline CDR1 LGHNA, CDR2 YSLEER.

The V and J genes are TRBV7-2 and TRBJ1-1, with D maybe TRBD1 (6 bases). The length of the CDR3 is 12 residues. The germline V gene encodes CDR1 SGHTA and CDR2 FQGNSA. The germline V and J ends were trimmed by 1 base and 10 bases, with 10 bases remaining between them. The CDR3 loop is CASSLEGEGAFF. CDR3 sequence (DNA): TGTGCCAGCAGCTTAGAGGGGGAGGGAGCTTTCTTT. The full variable domain, completed using reference TRBV7-2 and TRBJ1-1, is GAGVSQSPSNKVTEKGKDVELRCDPISGHTALYWYRQSLGQGLEFLIYFQGNSAPDKSGLPSDRFSAERTGGSVSTLTIQRTQQEDSAVYLCASSLEGEGAFFGQGTRLTVV.

J is TRBJ2-2 and V is TRBV7-9; 9 bases line up with TRBD1. The CDR3 covers 15 residues. Germline CDR1 and CDR2: SEHNR and FQNEAQ (reference sequence). With 1 base clipped from V and 6 bases from J, the junction kept 3 bases outside the gene matches. The CDR3 region is CASSLVGTGPGELFF. The CDR3 DNA is TGTGCCAGCAGCTTAGTAGGGACAGGGCCCGGGGAGCTGTTTTTT. Based on the CDR3 plus reference TRBV7-9 and TRBJ2-2, the full variable domain is DTGVSQNPRHKITKRGQNVTFRCDPISEHNRLYWYRQTLGQGPEFLTYFQNEAQLEKSRLLSDRFSAERPKGSFSTLEIQRTEQGDSAMYLCASSLVGTGPGELFFGEGSRLTVL.

This clone has more than one count but fewer than ten. The chain joins TRBV5-6 to TRBJ1-2; 9 bases fit TRBD1. This CDR3 region has 15 residues. Germline lookup yields CDR1 SGHDT and CDR2 YYEEEE. Trimming removed 3 bases from V and 4 bases from J; junction bases left unmatched: 7. CDR3 DNA sequence: TGTGCCAGCAGCTCACAGGGGGCTCGGAGCTATGGCTACACCTTC. This gives the protein CASSSQGARSYGYTF.

This chain joins TRBV5-8 and TRBJ2-7; D is ambiguous. Trimming stripped 2 bases from V and 0 bases from J, with 3 bases between. Germline assignment: CDR1 SGHTS and CDR2 YDEGEE. CDR3 length equals 12 residues. The CDR3 here is CASSFSSYEQYF. CDR3 DNA sequence: TGTGCCAGCAGCTTCAGCTCCTACGAGCAGTACTTC.

This clone was seen a handful of times. The chain joins TRBV7-9 to TRBJ1-5; D is uncertain. Germline CDR1 reads SEHNR; CDR2 reads FQNEAQ (reference sequence). The CDR3 is made up of 16 amino acids. The germline V and J ends were trimmed by 2 bases and 4 bases, with 15 bases remaining between them. CDR3 residues: CASSLSGNSPNQPQHF. CDR3 DNA sequence: TGTGCCAGCAGCTTATCGGGAAACAGCCCTAATCAGCCCCAGCATTTT.

This clone was seen only a few times. The rearrangement uses TRBV28 and TRBJ1-5, with D possibly matching TRBD1 (5 bases). Germline V lookup: CDR1 MDHEN, CDR2 SYDVKM. V gave up 7 bases and J gave up 6 bases, with 10 bases separating them. The CDR3 sequence is 12 residues long. CDR3 DNA sequence: TGTGCCAGCAACCAGGGAACTCAGCCCCAGCATTTT. It is translated as CASNQGTQPQHF. Complete variable domain (other parts from reference TRBV28 and TRBJ1-5): DVKVTQSSRYLVKRTGEKVFLECVQDMDHENMFWYRQDPGLGLRLIYFSYDVKMKEKGDIPEGYSVSREKKERFSLILESASTNQTSMYLCASNQGTQPQHFGDGTRLSIL.

This clone was detected a few times. V gene TRBV7-8 combines with J gene TRBJ2-7; a weak D match, TRBD2 (5 bases). Per germline, CDR1 SGHVS and CDR2 FQNEAQ. The CDR3 spans 15 residues. V was trimmed by 1 base and J by 2 bases, leaving 12 bases between them. The chain's CDR3 is CASSLGAAVTYEQYF. As DNA, the CDR3 is TGTGCCAGCAGCTTAGGGGCAGCGGTCACCTACGAGCAGTACTTC.

This rearrangement joins TRBV5-1 to TRBJ1-1; a weak D match, TRBD1 (6 bases). Germline V gives CDR1 SGHRS, CDR2 YFSETQ. The CDR3 has 18 residues. Trimming shortened V by 1 base and J by 1 base, and 20 bases separated the two germline ends. In DNA form, the CDR3 reads TGCGCCAGCAGCTTGACTCTGGGGACCCAGGGGACGAACACTGAAGCTTTCTTT. Amino acid sequence: CASSLTLGTQGTNTEAFF.